These 11 T cell receptor beta chains were sequenced from one sample in a study of chemoradiotherapy in HPV16-positive cancers. This table comes from immunoSEQ multiplex PCR, and its TCRdb copy is limited to in-frame clones, with some not included. The table lists fewer than 30,000 clones, approximately 94% of them singletons. This specimen was collected from a patient who underwent chemoradiotherapy. Receptors were obtained from a human donor with HPV-associated anogenital cancer.

V usage is TRBV5-1 and J usage is TRBJ1-1, with a weak D call TRBD1 (6 bases). Per the germline V gene, CDR1 is SGHRS and CDR2 is YFSETQ. This CDR3 region has 13 residues. V gave up 3 bases and J gave up 4 bases, with 10 bases separating them. The CDR3 bases are TGCGCCAGCAGCTCGGACAGCGGCACTGAAGCTTTCTTT. Translating gives CASSSDSGTEAFF.

This clone occurred a few times. The chain joins TRBV12-5 to TRBJ1-1; D is possibly TRBD1 (5 bases). Germline CDR1 LGHNT, CDR2 FRNRAP. The CDR3 length is 13 residues. With 1 base removed from V and 5 bases from J, the gap between germline ends came to 8 bases. CDR3 DNA sequence: TGTGCTAGTGGTTTGGGACAGCGGACTGAAGCTTTCTTT. Protein: CASGLGQRTEAFF.

V and J are TRBV19 and TRBJ1-1; D remains unclear. The CDR3 has 12 residues. Germline values: CDR1 LNHDA, CDR2 SQIVND (reference sequence). V was trimmed by 2 bases and J by 6 bases, leaving 7 bases between them. The CDR3 region is CASSIRGSEAFF. For the CDR3, the DNA is TGTGCCAGTAGTATAAGAGGGTCTGAAGCTTTCTTT.

The V gene is TRBV28, the J gene TRBJ1-1, with D maybe TRBD1 (6 bases). V was trimmed by 1 base and J by 7 bases, leaving 16 bases between them. This CDR3 spans 15 amino acids. From germline, CDR1 is MDHEN and CDR2 SYDVKM. CDR3 sequence reads: CASSLSRTGRSEAFF. The DNA for the CDR3 is TGTGCCAGCAGTTTATCCCGAACAGGGCGAAGTGAAGCTTTCTTT.

The genes are TRBV5-1 and TRBJ1-2; no reliable D call. The germline V gene has CDR1 SGHRS and CDR2 YFSETQ. Trimming stripped 2 bases from V and 8 bases from J, with 16 bases between. This CDR3 spans 14 amino acids. DNA for the CDR3: TGCGCCAGCAGCTTCCGGTCAGACTTTGGGGGCTACACCTTC. Translating gives CASSFRSDFGGYTF.

The genes are TRBV6-6 and TRBJ1-3; tentatively, D is TRBD1 (5 bases). This CDR3 contains 14 residues. The V end lost 5 bases, the J end lost 3 bases, and 11 bases lay between the germline ends. CDR1 and CDR2 (germline): MNHNY, SVGAGI (reference sequence). The CDR3 region is CASSLAGIGNTIYF. The CDR3 coding sequence is TGTGCCAGCAGTCTAGCAGGGATTGGAAACACCATATATTTT.

In nucleotides, the CDR3 is TGTGCCAGTAAAAGGGGTGTTGACGAAAACACCATATATTTT. This codes for CASKRGVDENTIYF. The chain combines TRBV19 with TRBJ1-3, with D perhaps matching TRBD1 (5 bases). This CDR3 has 14 amino acids. Trimming took off 7 bases at V and 6 bases at J, with 16 bases between the two ends. Germline CDR1 is LNHDA and CDR2 is SQIVND (reference sequence).

J is TRBJ1-3 and V is TRBV7-9; D is ambiguous. CDR1 is SEHNR, CDR2 FQNEAQ, per germline (reference sequence). The CDR3 extends over 12 amino acids. Trimming removed 5 bases from V and 3 bases from J, with 5 bases in between. The CDR3 spells CASSRIGNTIYF. The CDR3 DNA sequence: TGTGCCAGCAGCAGGATTGGAAACACCATATATTTT. Complete variable domain (other parts from reference TRBV7-9 and TRBJ1-3): DTGVSQNPRHKITKRGQNVTFRCDPISEHNRLYWYRQTLGQGPEFLTYFQNEAQLEKSRLLSDRFSAERPKGSFSTLEIQRTEQGDSAMYLCASSRIGNTIYFGEGSWLTVV.

This chain connects TRBV18 to TRBJ2-7; D gene unclear. Germline loops: CDR1 KGHSH, CDR2 LQKENI. The CDR3 extends over 15 amino acids. Trimming left V 5 bases short and J 0 bases short, with 14 bases between. The CDR3 here is CASSTGDPRSYEQYF. The CDR3 DNA follows: TGTGCCAGCTCAACCGGCGACCCTCGCTCCTACGAGCAGTACTTC.

This sequence joins TRBV6-5 and TRBJ2-7, with TRBD2 matching 11 bases. The trim removed 3 bases at V and 4 bases at J, leaving 5 bases unmatched. The CDR3 covers 15 residues. Looked up from germline, CDR1 is MNHEY and CDR2 is SVGAGI. Here the CDR3 DNA reads TGTGCCAGCAGTTATAGCGGGGGGGCCAATTACGAGCAGTACTTC. It encodes CASSYSGGANYEQYF.

The genes are TRBV11-2 and TRBJ1-2; D gene ambiguous. The germline CDR1 and CDR2 sequences are SGHAT and FQNNGV. Between the trimmed V and J ends, which lost 5 bases and 3 bases, there was a span of 13 bases. The CDR3 contains 14 residues. CDR3 protein: CASSPPSGYYGYTF. The CDR3 DNA is TGTGCCAGCAGCCCGCCCTCGGGGTACTATGGCTACACCTTC.